Listed here are 30 T cell receptor beta chains from one sample, sequenced in a study of T-cell reconstitution after alpha-beta-depleted transplantation in children. Library preparation (for TCRbeta) was performed with unique molecular identifiers. A single record per CDR3 protein comes from TCRdb applying MiXCR to the PCR reads. The sample lists under 850,000 distinct CDR3 sequences, around 14% seen once, with around 0.79% in the top ten. This specimen consisted of PBMCs, obtained before TCRalphabeta/CD19-depleted stem cell transplant. These receptors originate from a girl under 10 years old with congenital amegakaryocytic thrombocytopenia, due to receive a stem cell transplant.

This clonotype was detected ten times or more. The J gene is TRBJ1-1, the V gene TRBV27; D is ambiguous. The ends were cut back, 0 bases at V and 4 bases at J, with 9 bases in the middle. Germline-derived CDR1 and CDR2 are MNHEY and SMNVEV (reference sequence). The CDR3 covers 14 residues. The CDR3 loop is CASSLSLGFTEAFF. Here the CDR3 DNA reads TGTGCCAGCAGTTTATCATTAGGGTTCACTGAAGCTTTCTTT.

At least ten counts were recorded for this clonotype. The rearrangement uses TRBV12-3 or TRBV12-4 and TRBJ2-7; tentatively, D is TRBD1 or TRBD2 (5 bases each). Trimming cost V 3 bases and J 3 bases, with 12 bases left between them. The CDR3 runs to 14 residues. Here the CDR3 DNA reads TGTGCCAGCAGTTTTTTGGGTGGGGGCTACGAGCAGTACTTC. Translated, it gives CASSFLGGGYEQYF.

There are many counts of this clonotype. The CDR3 sequence is CATSGKAIGNTEAFF. The CDR3 DNA sequence: TGTGCCACCAGCGGTAAAGCAATCGGGAATACTGAAGCTTTCTTT. The chain uses TRBV15 and TRBJ1-1; no clear D gene. This CDR3 comprises 15 residues. Germline CDR1 is LNHNV and CDR2 is YYDKDF (reference sequence). Trimming removed 5 bases at V and 5 bases at J, with 18 bases between.

This clonotype was observed at least ten times. This chain joins TRBV6-5 and TRBJ2-4; TRBD2 might be the D (7 bases). Between the trimmed V and J ends, which lost 2 bases and 3 bases, there was a span of 14 bases. The CDR3 is 16 residues long. CDR1 MNHEY and CDR2 SVGAGI come from the germline V gene. The CDR3 sequence: CASSYEWEGVKNIQYF. In nucleotides, the CDR3 is TGTGCCAGCAGTTACGAGTGGGAGGGGGTCAAAAACATTCAGTACTTC.

This rearrangement joins TRBV12-3 or TRBV12-4 to TRBJ2-4; 7 bases align to TRBD1. The CDR3 covers 17 residues. The V gene end was trimmed by 6 bases and the J gene end by 6 bases; junction bases not matched to a gene: 17. The CDR3 coding sequence is TGTGCCAGCAGCGCAACGCCTAGGCAGGGGGTATTAAACATTCAGTACTTC. Protein: CASSATPRQGVLNIQYF.

This clonotype turned up a few times. This rearrangement joins TRBV28 to TRBJ2-7, with TRBD1 matching 9 bases. Germline CDR1 MDHEN, CDR2 SYDVKM. The CDR3 loop spans 16 amino acids. Trimming took 7 bases from V and 3 from J; bases not matched to a gene: 13. The DNA for the CDR3 is TGTGCCAGCACTGATACACAGGGGGCGCGTAGCTACGAGCAGTACTTC. Protein sequence: CASTDTQGARSYEQYF.

This clonotype was found many times. V is TRBV5-1 and J is TRBJ2-5, with TRBD2 as a possible D gene (5 bases). This CDR3 comprises 17 residues. CDR1 is SGHRS and CDR2 is YFSETQ in the germline V gene. Deletions cut 4 bases from V and 0 bases from J, with 19 bases between. Here the CDR3 DNA reads TGCGCCAGCAGCCTAACCTTACTAGGCTTGTACCAAGAGACCCAGTACTTC. Encoded protein: CASSLTLLGLYQETQYF. Combining the CDR3 with reference TRBV5-1 and TRBJ2-5 gives the whole variable domain KAGVTQTPRYLIKTRGQQVTLSCSPISGHRSVSWYQQTPGQGLQFLFEYFSETQRNKGNFPGRFSGRQFSNSRSEMNVSTLELGDSALYLCASSLTLLGLYQETQYFGPGTRLLVL.

In its sample, this clonotype was seen a few times. At one end the junction does not follow the germline gene, possibly because of a read error. The rearrangement joins TRBV20-1 to TRBJ1-4, with a possible D match to TRBD1 (5 bases). The CDR3 totals 18 residues. The germline V gene has CDR1 DFQATT and CDR2 SNEGSKA (reference sequence). This CDR3 is CCARGEGGAGPIVEKLFF. The CDR3 region has the DNA TGCTGTGCTAGAGGAGAGGGCGGTGCAGGGCCGATCGTGGAAAAACTGTTTTTT.

The CDR3 bases are TGCAGCGCTTCGGGACAGGGGTTTGTTAGCCGGGAGCTGTTTTTT. As protein: CSASGQGFVSRELFF. The chain is built from TRBV29-1 and TRBJ2-2, with 10 bases that match TRBD1. Germline loops: CDR1 SQVTM, CDR2 ANQGSEA. The CDR3 is made up of 15 amino acids. V dropped 7 bases and J dropped 9; count of bases not matched to a gene: 14.

The chain uses TRBV15 and TRBJ2-2; TRBD2 is a possible D gene (5 bases). Deletions cut 1 base from V and 4 bases from J, with 10 bases between. There are 15 residues in the CDR3. Germline CDR1 is LNHNV and CDR2 is YYDKDF (reference sequence). The CDR3 sequence: CATSRVGEGTGELFF. As DNA, the CDR3 is TGTGCCACCAGCAGAGTCGGGGAAGGCACCGGGGAGCTGTTTTTT.

The chain has TRBV20-1 and TRBJ1-1, with a possible D match to TRBD1 (5 bases). V was clipped by 5 bases and J by 1 base, with 8 bases between them. CDR3 size: 12 residues. CDR1 DFQATT and CDR2 SNEGSKA come from the germline V gene (reference sequence). The CDR3 is CSAPGQNTEAFF. For the CDR3, the DNA is TGCAGTGCTCCTGGACAGAACACTGAAGCTTTCTTT.

In its sample, this clonotype was seen many times. CDR3 loop: CASSPYGEAMNTEAFF. Written as DNA, the CDR3 is TGTGCCAGCAGTCCCTATGGTGAAGCCATGAACACTGAAGCTTTCTTT. This chain connects TRBV6-2 or TRBV6-3 to TRBJ1-1; D call uncertain. Germline values: CDR1 MNHEY, CDR2 SVGEGT. The V and J ends lost 5 bases and 0 bases respectively, with 16 bases between them. This CDR3 region has 16 residues.

The J gene is TRBJ2-2, the V gene TRBV12-3 or TRBV12-4; D is perhaps TRBD1 or TRBD2 (5 bases each). The CDR3 is 11 residues long. V lost 3 bases and J lost 10, with 6 bases in between. The CDR3 here is CASSLGVELFF. In DNA form, the CDR3 reads TGTGCCAGCAGTTTGGGGGTGGAGCTGTTTTTT.

The rearrangement joins TRBV4-1 to TRBJ2-2, with a tentative D call TRBD2 (6 bases). V was cut by 1 base and J by 3 bases, with 21 bases left in between. CDR3 length: 19 amino acids. Germline V gene sequence: CDR1 MGHRA, CDR2 YSYEKL. CDR3 residues: CASSQVRESAGRDTGELFF. CDR3 coding DNA: TGCGCCAGCAGCCAAGTACGTGAGTCCGCGGGGCGCGACACCGGGGAGCTGTTTTTT.

This clonotype came up a few times. V usage is TRBV5-1 and J usage is TRBJ2-7, with TRBD2 matching over 11 bases. The V and J ends lost 4 bases and 3 bases, in that order; junction bases with no gene match: 12. The CDR3 has 17 residues. Germline V gene lookup returns CDR1 SGHRS and CDR2 YFSETQ. CDR3 coding DNA: TGCGCCAGCAGCCTCAAAGCCGGGACTAGCGGAGACTACGAGCAGTACTTC. As protein: CASSLKAGTSGDYEQYF.

The chain carries TRBV4-1 and TRBJ2-1, with D perhaps matching TRBD1 or TRBD2 (5 bases each). CDR1 MGHRA and CDR2 YSYEKL come from the germline V gene. Trimming removed 2 bases at V and 7 bases at J, with 12 bases between. The CDR3 is made up of 14 amino acids. CDR3 residues: CASSQPPGPNEQFF. As DNA, the CDR3 is TGCGCCAGCAGCCAACCTCCGGGACCGAATGAGCAGTTCTTC.

This clonotype was counted a few times. The chain combines TRBV30 with TRBJ2-2; no clear D gene. Germline V gives CDR1 GTSNPN, CDR2 SVGIG (reference sequence). The length of the CDR3 is 13 residues. Trimming shortened V by 0 bases and J by 6 bases, and 8 bases separated the two germline ends. CDR3 sequence reads: CAWSVRTPGELFF. CDR3 sequence (DNA): TGTGCCTGGAGTGTCCGCACGCCCGGGGAGCTGTTTTTT. Based on the CDR3 plus reference TRBV30 and TRBJ2-2, the full variable domain is SQTIHQWPATLVQPVGSPLSLECTVEGTSNPNLYWYRQAAGRGLQLLFYSVGIGQISSEVPQNLSASRPQDRQFILSSKKLLLSDSGFYLCAWSVRTPGELFFGEGSRLTVL.

This clonotype was picked up many times. V gene TRBV7-2 combines with J gene TRBJ2-5, with 7 bases matching TRBD2. The CDR3 runs 15 residues. Germline trimming cut 1 base from V and 3 bases from J; bases unmatched to any gene: 5. Germline-derived CDR1 and CDR2 are SGHTA and FQGNSA. Written as DNA, the CDR3 is TGTGCCAGCAGCTTAGGGGCTGCGGGAGAAGAGACCCAGTACTTC. It translates to CASSLGAAGEETQYF.

The chain employs TRBV5-1 and TRBJ2-1; 10 positions match TRBD2. Per germline, CDR1 SGHRS and CDR2 YFSETQ. The ends lost 1 base at V and 7 bases at J; junction bases unmatched: 8. This CDR3 comprises 16 residues. CDR3 in amino acids: CASSLYTGLALNEQFF. DNA of the CDR3: TGCGCCAGCAGCTTGTATACGGGACTAGCGTTAAATGAGCAGTTCTTC.

This clonotype was found many times. The chain couples TRBV29-1 to TRBJ2-7; D remains unclear. Trimming pared 4 bases from V and 2 bases from J, leaving 12 bases between. Germline-derived CDR1 and CDR2 are SQVTM and ANQGSEA. There are 13 residues in the CDR3. DNA of the CDR3: TGCAGCGTTGTCTTGGAGTCGGCCTACGAGCAGTACTTC. Residues: CSVVLESAYEQYF.

This clonotype was seen many times. The rearrangement uses TRBV5-1 and TRBJ2-3, with no clear D. The ends were cut back, 4 bases at V and 2 bases at J, with 8 bases in the middle. This CDR3 is 13 amino acids long. Germline CDR1 reads SGHRS; CDR2 reads YFSETQ. CDR3 bases: TGCGCCAGCAGCCAGGAGCTCACAGATACGCAGTATTTT. Protein product: CASSQELTDTQYF.

This clonotype has ten or more counts. This chain uses TRBV29-1 with TRBJ2-5; D remains unclear. The CDR3 is 13 residues long. Germline V gives CDR1 SQVTM, CDR2 ANQGSEA. Trimming removed 6 bases at V and 4 bases at J, with 15 bases between. CDR3 nucleotides: TGCAGCGTCAGACTTGTTCTGAGAGAGACCCAGTACTTC. It is translated as CSVRLVLRETQYF.

This clonotype was detected a few times. The chain employs TRBV20-1 and TRBJ2-3; TRBD1 matches at 8 bases. V dropped 3 bases and J dropped 0; count of bases not matched to a gene: 8. The CDR3 sequence is 16 residues long. The germline gives CDR1 DFQATT, CDR2 SNEGSKA (reference sequence). In nucleotides, the CDR3 is TGCAGTGCTAGGGAGTGGACAGGGCAAAGCACAGATACGCAGTATTTT. Its protein is CSAREWTGQSTDTQYF.

Turning to this clonotype: One end of the junction fails to match germline, which may point to a read error. This rearrangement joins TRBV5-6 to TRBJ2-3; the D is unclear. The CDR3 runs 17 residues. Per germline, CDR1 SGHDT and CDR2 YYEEEE. CDR3: CASSRTGLAPYTDTPYF. The DNA for the CDR3 is TGTGCCAGCAGCAGGACGGGTCTGGCGCCGTACACAGATACGCCGTATTTT.

CDR3 region: CASSLSDRVIPYEQYF. The CDR3 DNA reads TGTGCCAGCAGTTTATCGGACAGGGTGATCCCCTACGAGCAGTACTTC. The chain couples TRBV27 to TRBJ2-7; TRBD1 aligns across 8 bases. Germline loops: CDR1 MNHEY, CDR2 SMNVEV (reference sequence). The V and J ends lost 0 bases and 2 bases, in that order; junction bases with no gene match: 6. CDR3 length equals 16 residues.

Worth noting for this clonotype: A much bigger clone sits one base away, suggesting this may be a read error. The chain carries TRBV15 and TRBJ2-7; no clear D gene. The CDR3 covers 14 residues. Germline V gene data show CDR1 as LNHNV and CDR2 as YYDKDF (reference sequence). CDR3 protein: CAASRDLGPYEQYF. In DNA, the CDR3 is TGTGCCGCCAGCAGAGACCTGGGTCCTTACGAGCAGTACTTC.

CDR3 in amino acids: CASSLGLAFYEQYF. The CDR3 DNA reads TGTGCCAGCAGCTTAGGACTAGCGTTCTACGAGCAGTACTTC. V usage is TRBV7-9 and J usage is TRBJ2-7, with 8 positions matching TRBD2. Germline V gene lookup returns CDR1 SEHNR and CDR2 FQNEAQ (reference sequence). V trimming: 1 base; J trimming: 3 bases; junction bases outside the gene matches: 2. The CDR3 runs to 14 residues.

On this clonotype: One base away lies a much larger clone, so this may be a sequencing read error. The CDR3 loop reads CASSLGPAGRSSYNEQFF. The CDR3 DNA sequence: TGTGCCAGCAGCTTAGGGCCAGCGGGGAGGAGCTCCTACAATGAGCAGTTCTTC. The J gene is TRBJ2-1, the V gene TRBV7-3; 7 nucleotides agree with TRBD2. This CDR3 contains 18 residues. Losses at the gene ends were 2 bases for V and 0 bases for J; bases not matched to a gene: 10. Germline assignment: CDR1 SGHTA and CDR2 FQGTGA.

This clonotype was observed at least ten times. The V and J genes are TRBV12-3 or TRBV12-4 and TRBJ2-1; D call uncertain. Trimming stripped 7 bases from V and 8 bases from J, with 18 bases between. The CDR3 is 14 residues long. CDR3 nucleotide sequence: TGTGCCAGCACCCCTCGTGCGGCTCGGGATGAGCAGTTCTTC. Translating gives CASTPRAARDEQFF.

The rearrangement uses TRBV6-1 and TRBJ1-1; no reliable D call. Germline-derived CDR1 and CDR2 are MNHNS and SASEGT. The CDR3 has 17 residues. V shed 5 bases and J shed 0 bases, with 19 bases lying between them. The CDR3 DNA sequence: TGTGCCAGCAGTCTAGGCCCGGCGGACTCCATGAACACTGAAGCTTTCTTT. Protein: CASSLGPADSMNTEAFF.